This T cell receptor (beta chain) was recovered during a study of T cell changes during pregnancy in multiple sclerosis. The CDR3 totals 16 residues. From germline, CDR1 is LGHNT and CDR2 FRNRAP. The germline V and J ends were trimmed by 4 bases and 8 bases, with 21 bases remaining between them. TCRdb's copy holds only in-frame clones and misses some; the assay was immunoSEQ multiplex PCR. The data contain around 40,000 clones, about 92% of them singletons. The receptor comes from a female donor in good health, enrolled as a control in a pregnancy study. The chain is built from TRBV12-5 and TRBJ1-3, with TRBD1 as a possible D gene (6 bases). The sample here was CD4+ T cells from peripheral blood mononuclear cells, taken after pregnancy. The CDR3 loop is CASGSYRGAYWDTIYF. The CDR3 region has the DNA TGTGCTAGTGGTTCCTATCGGGGGGCCTATTGGGACACCATATATTTT. The variable domain in full, completed from reference TRBV12-5 and TRBJ1-3, reads DARVTQTPRHKVTEMGQEVTMRCQPILGHNTVFWYRQTMMQGLELLAYFRNRAPLDDSGMPKDRFSAEMPDATLATLKIQPSEPRDSAVYFCASGSYRGAYWDTIYFGEGSWLTVV.